Following are 22 T cell receptor beta chains from one sample sequenced in a study of blood T cell repertoires in COVID-19 (dated by TCRdb to the early 2020s). The library was built by means of the immunoSEQ multiplex PCR assay. TCRdb took over this immuneACCESS table, retaining in-frame rearrangements with V and J assigned. Such tables are incomplete; in checked studies, under half of the missing clones stem from an unresolved V gene, and the remainder is unexplained. The sample contains about 260,000 clones, roughly 87% of them found a single time. The ten most abundant clones make up about 0.7% of the sample. The sequencing input was peripheral blood. These receptors originate from a human donor in a cohort sampled during active COVID-19.

This chain links TRBV30 with TRBJ1-5, with D possibly TRBD1 on 5 matching bases. The CDR3 has 15 amino acids. V was cut by 4 bases and J by 0 bases, with 13 bases left in between. Germline CDR1 is GTSNPN and CDR2 is SVGIG (reference sequence). The CDR3 DNA follows: TGTGCCTGGAACCAGGGACTGAATAGCAATCAGCCCCAGCATTTT. Its translation is CAWNQGLNSNQPQHF.

The genes are TRBV5-4 and TRBJ2-5, with a tentative D call TRBD1 (6 bases). With 1 base removed from V and 5 bases from J, the gap between germline ends came to 12 bases. Germline V lookup: CDR1 SGHNT, CDR2 YYREEE (reference sequence). This CDR3 contains 14 residues. The CDR3 coding sequence is TGTGCCAGCAGCTTGCAACAGGGCGGGGAGACCCAGTACTTC. This encodes CASSLQQGGETQYF.

This chain joins TRBV3-1 (or the pseudogene TRBV3-2) and TRBJ2-7, with TRBD1 matching over 8 bases. Germline V CDR1 and CDR2: LGHDT, YNNKEL (reference sequence). The CDR3 is made up of 14 amino acids. J gave up 5 bases and V 4 bases, and 7 bases lay outside the gene matches. The CDR3 DNA reads as TGTGCCAGCAGCCTCACAGGGGGAATAAACGAGCAGTACTTC. Translating gives CASSLTGGINEQYF.

This clone has a single count. The chain uses TRBV28 and TRBJ1-1, with D maybe TRBD1 (6 bases). Germline V CDR1 and CDR2: MDHEN, SYDVKM. The CDR3 spans 15 residues. The V and J ends lost 3 bases and 0 bases respectively, with 11 bases between them. The CDR3: CASSFGGALNTEAFF. In nucleotides, the CDR3 is TGTGCCAGCAGTTTCGGGGGGGCATTGAACACTGAAGCTTTCTTT.

V gene TRBV3-1 (or the pseudogene TRBV3-2) combines with J gene TRBJ1-1, with D perhaps matching TRBD1 (6 bases). V was trimmed by 3 bases and J by 1 base, leaving 24 bases between them. CDR1 is LGHDT and CDR2 is YNNKEL in the germline V gene (reference sequence). This CDR3 has 19 residues. The DNA of the CDR3 is TGTGCCAGCAGCCAGGAAGTTTCAGGGACAAGGGTGAAGAACACTGAAGCTTTCTTT. Amino acid sequence: CASSQEVSGTRVKNTEAFF.

The CDR3 sequence is CATSGIAHEKLFF. The CDR3 bases are TGTGCCACCTCAGGTATCGCTCATGAAAAACTGTTTTTT. V is TRBV25-1 and J is TRBJ1-4; D ambiguous. Germline CDR1 MGHDK, CDR2 SYGVNS. The CDR3 is 13 residues long. V was clipped by 10 bases and J by 6 bases, with 15 bases between them.

The chain recombines TRBV12-3 or TRBV12-4 with TRBJ1-2; D ambiguous. The V gene lost 5 bases and the J gene lost 6 bases, with 10 bases spanning the gap. CDR3 size: 12 residues. Here the CDR3 DNA reads TGTGCCAGCAGTCCCTCGGGGAATGGCTACACCTTC. Protein: CASSPSGNGYTF.

The V call is TRBV5-1, the J call TRBJ1-1, with 8 bases aligning to TRBD1. The CDR3 consists of 14 residues. With 0 bases clipped from V and 8 bases from J, the junction kept 6 bases outside the gene matches. Germline V gives CDR1 SGHRS, CDR2 YFSETQ. In nucleotides, the CDR3 is TGCGCCAGCAGCTTGGCAACAGGGGGGGTAGAAGCTTTCTTT. Its translation is CASSLATGGVEAFF.

The chain is built from TRBV7-6 and TRBJ2-7, with 9 positions matching TRBD1. With 5 bases clipped from V and 5 bases from J, the junction kept 16 bases outside the gene matches. CDR3 length: 17 residues. CDR1 and CDR2 (germline): SGHVS, FNYEAQ. This CDR3 reads CASSLLRQGETSNEQYF. CDR3 nucleotide sequence: TGTGCCAGCAGCCTACTTCGACAGGGGGAGACTTCTAACGAGCAGTACTTC. The complete variable domain, with remaining parts taken from reference TRBV7-6 and TRBJ2-7, reads GAGVSQSPRYKVTKRGQDVALRCDPISGHVSLYWYRQALGQGPEFLTYFNYEAQQDKSGLPNDRFSAERPEGSISTLTIQRTEQRDSAMYRCASSLLRQGETSNEQYFGPGTRLTVT.

V and J are TRBV27 and TRBJ2-5, with a tentative D call TRBD1 (6 bases). The germline CDR1 and CDR2 sequences are MNHEY and SMNVEV (reference sequence). CDR3 length: 17 residues. The germline V and J ends were trimmed by 4 bases and 9 bases, with 27 bases remaining between them. The DNA of the CDR3 is TGTGCCAGCAGTTCCTTCTTCAGGGGTGACCCCCACATGGCCCAGTACTTC. Translated: CASSSFFRGDPHMAQYF.

The chain combines TRBV27 with TRBJ2-7; D perhaps matches TRBD2 (6 bases). V was pared by 6 bases and J by 2 bases, with 11 bases between. The germline gives CDR1 MNHEY, CDR2 SMNVEV (reference sequence). The CDR3 is 13 residues long. This chain's CDR3 is CASSRGLTYEQYF. Written as DNA, the CDR3 is TGTGCCAGCAGCCGGGGGTTAACCTACGAGCAGTACTTC.

V and J are TRBV19 and TRBJ2-7, with a weak D call TRBD2 (6 bases). Germline CDR1 LNHDA, CDR2 SQIVND (reference sequence). V lost 3 bases to trimming and J lost 2 bases, with 20 bases between them. The CDR3 consists of 17 residues. CDR3 amino acids: CASSIGPSGRWPYEQYF. The CDR3 DNA sequence: TGTGCCAGTAGTATTGGGCCGAGTGGGAGGTGGCCCTACGAGCAGTACTTC.

The genes are TRBV30 and TRBJ2-7; TRBD2 aligns across 10 bases. CDR3 length: 17 amino acids. Germline V gene data show CDR1 as GTSNPN and CDR2 as SVGIG (reference sequence). After removal of 3 bases from V and 6 bases from J, the junction contained 17 bases not matched to a gene. CDR3 coding DNA: TGTGCCTGGAGCAGCATAGGGGGTGCTAGCGGGGGTAGCGAGCAGTACTTC. Amino acid sequence: CAWSSIGGASGGSEQYF.

The rearrangement links TRBV6-5 to TRBJ2-7, with TRBD2 matching over 9 bases. The CDR3 covers 15 residues. The V gene end was trimmed by 6 bases and the J gene end by 4 bases; junction bases not matched to a gene: 10. CDR1 is MNHEY and CDR2 is SVGAGI in the germline V gene. The DNA of the CDR3 is TGTGCCAGCAGAGTTAGCGGGGGCTTTATTTACGAGCAGTACTTC. It specifies CASRVSGGFIYEQYF.

The chain joins TRBV7-6 to TRBJ1-1; D remains ambiguous. V dropped 2 bases and J dropped 1 base, with 20 bases sitting between them. The germline CDR1 and CDR2 sequences are SGHVS and FNYEAQ. CDR3 length: 18 residues. The CDR3 DNA sequence: TGTGCCAGCAGCTTAAAGGCCCTATTTGATGGAGGGAACACTGAAGCTTTCTTT. This encodes CASSLKALFDGGNTEAFF.

Here the CDR3 DNA reads TGTGCCAGCAGCTTGGAGACTACCTACGAGCAGTACTTC. Translation: CASSLETTYEQYF. This chain connects TRBV5-4 to TRBJ2-7; weak D call: TRBD2 (5 bases). In germline, CDR1 is SGHNT, CDR2 YYREEE (reference sequence). This CDR3 comprises 13 residues. The V end was cut by 0 bases, the J end by 2 bases, with 6 bases between.

The CDR3 is CASSQTTGAYTEAFF. Written as DNA, the CDR3 is TGTGCCAGCAGCCAAACGACAGGCGCTTACACTGAAGCTTTCTTT. The rearrangement links TRBV14 to TRBJ1-1; tentatively, D is TRBD1 (6 bases). The V end was cut by 2 bases, the J end by 3 bases, with 13 bases between. This CDR3 has 15 amino acids. From germline, CDR1 is SGHDN and CDR2 FVKESK.

The rearrangement links TRBV5-1 to TRBJ2-5; D perhaps matches TRBD2 (5 bases). The CDR3 covers 14 residues. V dropped 4 bases and J dropped 5 bases, with 15 bases sitting between them. CDR1 and CDR2 from the germline V gene are SGHRS and YFSETQ. CDR3 amino acids: CASSGGRVVETQYF. CDR3 in DNA: TGCGCCAGCAGCGGAGGAAGGGTGGTGGAGACCCAGTACTTC.

The chain carries TRBV4-3 and TRBJ1-4; 9 bases agree with TRBD1. Trimming at V came to 6 bases and at J to 4 bases, leaving 15 bases not matched to a gene. The CDR3 consists of 18 residues. Germline lookup yields CDR1 LGHNA and CDR2 YSLEER. The CDR3 protein is CASSKLRTQGAVNEKLFF. As DNA, the CDR3 is TGCGCCAGCAGTAAATTACGGACACAGGGGGCTGTTAATGAAAAACTGTTTTTT.

The chain carries TRBV6-5 and TRBJ1-5; D call uncertain. The CDR3 is 14 residues long. V lost 8 bases and J lost 0, with 11 bases in between. Germline loops: CDR1 MNHEY, CDR2 SVGAGI. The CDR3 loop reads CASAESYSNQPQHF. CDR3 nucleotide sequence: TGTGCCAGCGCGGAGTCTTATAGCAATCAGCCCCAGCATTTT.

V and J are TRBV3-1 (or the pseudogene TRBV3-2) and TRBJ2-3; possible D gene TRBD2, 6 bases. V was trimmed by 0 bases and J by 0 bases, leaving 10 bases between them. CDR3 length: 16 amino acids. From germline, CDR1 is LGHDT and CDR2 YNNKEL (reference sequence). In DNA form, the CDR3 reads TGTGCCAGCAGCCAAGAATTCCTAGCGAGCACAGATACGCAGTATTTT. Translated, it gives CASSQEFLASTDTQYF.

This CDR3 is CATVRRQGVSQPQHF. Here the CDR3 DNA reads TGTGCCACAGTTCGTAGACAGGGAGTAAGTCAGCCCCAGCATTTT. The chain recombines TRBV11-3 with TRBJ1-5; the match to TRBD1 covers 7 bases. V dropped 10 bases and J dropped 6; count of bases not matched to a gene: 15. This CDR3 region has 15 residues. Germline values: CDR1 SGHNT, CDR2 YENEEA.